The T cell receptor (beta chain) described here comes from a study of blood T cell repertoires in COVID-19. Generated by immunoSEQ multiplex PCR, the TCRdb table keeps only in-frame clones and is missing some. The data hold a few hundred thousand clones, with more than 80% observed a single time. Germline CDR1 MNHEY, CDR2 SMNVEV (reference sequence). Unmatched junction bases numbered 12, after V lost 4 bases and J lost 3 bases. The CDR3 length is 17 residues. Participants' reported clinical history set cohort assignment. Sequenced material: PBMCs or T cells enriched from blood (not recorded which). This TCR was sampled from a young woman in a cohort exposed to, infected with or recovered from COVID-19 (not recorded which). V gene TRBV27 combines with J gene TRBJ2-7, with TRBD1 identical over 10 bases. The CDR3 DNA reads TGTGCCAGCAGTTCCCTAGGGTTGGGACAGGGGTTCTACGAGCAGTACTTC. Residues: CASSSLGLGQGFYEQYF.